This entry is about one T cell receptor beta chain. Clones were sequenced by immunoSEQ multiplex PCR, and TCRdb holds only the in-frame ones, with some missing. Here the sample spans over 100,000 clones, about nine tenths being singletons. The sample is drawn from a study of control samples from healthy donors and cancer patients. V gave up 4 bases and J gave up 6 bases, with 13 bases separating them. The CDR3 spans 14 residues. Germline V gene sequence: CDR1 SNHLY, CDR2 FYNNEI. The TCR was taken from a man between 18 and 35 years old in good health. Sequenced sample: blood. This rearrangement joins TRBV2 to TRBJ1-5; D gene unclear. The CDR3 DNA reads TGTGCCAGCAGTGGGACGGGCCTCGGTCAGCCCCAGCATTTT. Protein sequence: CASSGTGLGQPQHF.